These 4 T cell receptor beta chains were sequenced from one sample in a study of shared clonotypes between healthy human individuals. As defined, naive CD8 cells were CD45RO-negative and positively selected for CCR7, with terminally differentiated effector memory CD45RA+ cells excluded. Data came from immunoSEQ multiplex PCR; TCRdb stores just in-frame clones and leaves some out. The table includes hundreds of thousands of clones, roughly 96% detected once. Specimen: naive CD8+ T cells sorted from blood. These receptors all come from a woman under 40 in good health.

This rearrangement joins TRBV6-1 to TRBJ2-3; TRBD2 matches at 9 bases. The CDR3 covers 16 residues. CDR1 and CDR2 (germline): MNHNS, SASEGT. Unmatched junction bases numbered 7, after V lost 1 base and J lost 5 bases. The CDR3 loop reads CASSEGVAGVGDTQYF. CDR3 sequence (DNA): TGTGCCAGCAGTGAAGGGGTAGCGGGAGTTGGAGATACGCAGTATTTT.

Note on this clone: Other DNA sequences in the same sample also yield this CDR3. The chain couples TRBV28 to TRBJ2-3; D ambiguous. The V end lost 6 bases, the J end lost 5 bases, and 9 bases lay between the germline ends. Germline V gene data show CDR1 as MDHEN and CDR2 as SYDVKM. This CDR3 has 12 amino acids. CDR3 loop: CASSSLGDTQYF. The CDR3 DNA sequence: TGTGCCAGCAGCTCCCTGGGAGATACGCAGTATTTT.

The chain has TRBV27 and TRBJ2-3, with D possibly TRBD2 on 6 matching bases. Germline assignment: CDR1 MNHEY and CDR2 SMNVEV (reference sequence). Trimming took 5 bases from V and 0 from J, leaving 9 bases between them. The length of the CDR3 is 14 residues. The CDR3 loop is CASSRDWSTDTQYF. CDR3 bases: TGTGCCAGCAGTCGGGACTGGAGCACAGATACGCAGTATTTT.

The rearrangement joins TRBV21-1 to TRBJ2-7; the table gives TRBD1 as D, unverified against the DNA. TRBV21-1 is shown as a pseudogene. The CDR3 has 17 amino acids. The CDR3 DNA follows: TGTGCCAGCAGCCCGGCGGGGGTGGACAGGGGGAGTGGGGAGCAGTACTTC. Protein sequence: CASSPAGVDRGSGEQYF.